Each of the 7 T cell receptor beta chains below was sequenced from the same sample in a study of CD8 T cells in ankylosing spondylitis. TCRdb fed the 5' RACE reads into MiXCR, producing one record per CDR3 protein. The sample has around 100,000 distinct CDR3 sequences; about 24% are singletons. The sequencing input was synovial fluid, either unsorted or a sorted T cell fraction (not recorded which). The receptors stem from a male donor with ankylosing spondylitis.

The chain combines TRBV11-2 with TRBJ1-4; 7 bases are a match to TRBD1. CDR3 length: 15 residues. V dropped 2 bases and J dropped 8; count of bases not matched to a gene: 8. The V gene's germline CDR1 is SGHAT and CDR2 FQNNGV. The CDR3: CASSLQDRVGEKLFF. Written as DNA, the CDR3 is TGTGCCAGCAGCTTACAAGACAGGGTTGGGGAAAAACTGTTTTTT.

The chain links TRBV30 to TRBJ1-5; 8 bases are a match to TRBD1. Trimming at V came to 5 bases and at J to 3 bases, leaving 3 bases not matched to a gene. The germline V gene has CDR1 GTSNPN and CDR2 SVGIG (reference sequence). This CDR3 is built from 13 residues. CDR3 region: CAWETGANQPQHF. CDR3 sequence (DNA): TGTGCCTGGGAGACAGGGGCCAATCAGCCCCAGCATTTT.

This clonotype came up a few times. The chain has TRBV20-1 and TRBJ1-2; D unclear. The CDR3 is made up of 15 amino acids. The germline gives CDR1 DFQATT, CDR2 SNEGSKA (reference sequence). V dropped 0 bases and J dropped 4 bases, with 15 bases sitting between them. DNA of the CDR3: TGCAGTGCTAGAGATCTGACATCTGAACTCTATGGCTACACCTTC. Its translation is CSARDLTSELYGYTF.

This clonotype was detected many times. The chain joins TRBV3-1 to TRBJ1-5; D is ambiguous. Germline CDR1 is LGHDT and CDR2 is YNNKEL (reference sequence). This CDR3 region has 15 residues. Trimming removed 3 bases at V and 1 base at J, with 10 bases between. The CDR3 DNA follows: TGTGCCAGCAGCCAGAGGGAGAAAAGCAATCAGCCCCAGCATTTT. Residues: CASSQREKSNQPQHF.

This clonotype has just a few counts. This chain links TRBV29-1 with TRBJ2-2; D unclear. V was trimmed by 4 bases and J by 4 bases, leaving 13 bases between them. This CDR3 spans 14 amino acids. Germline CDR1 and CDR2: SQVTM and ANQGSEA. The CDR3 sequence is CSVVGGRSTGELFF. CDR3 bases: TGCAGCGTTGTGGGTGGCAGGAGCACCGGGGAGCTGTTTTTT.

In its sample, this clonotype was seen a few times. The rearrangement links TRBV12-3 or TRBV12-4 to TRBJ1-1; 7 positions agree with TRBD1. CDR3 length: 15 residues. Unmatched junction bases numbered 5, after V lost 3 bases and J lost 1 base. CDR3 sequence: CASSLRGLGNTEAFF. CDR3 in DNA: TGTGCCAGCAGTTTGAGGGGGCTGGGGAACACTGAAGCTTTCTTT.

Only a few counts were recorded for this clonotype. The chain links TRBV5-1 to TRBJ2-1; TRBD2 agrees at 7 bases. CDR3 length: 14 residues. Germline CDR1 is SGHRS and CDR2 is YFSETQ. Germline trimming cut 5 bases from V and 2 bases from J; bases unmatched to any gene: 4. Here the CDR3 DNA reads TGCGCCAGCAGGGAGCGGGGTACCTACAATGAGCAGTTCTTC. Its translation: CASRERGTYNEQFF.